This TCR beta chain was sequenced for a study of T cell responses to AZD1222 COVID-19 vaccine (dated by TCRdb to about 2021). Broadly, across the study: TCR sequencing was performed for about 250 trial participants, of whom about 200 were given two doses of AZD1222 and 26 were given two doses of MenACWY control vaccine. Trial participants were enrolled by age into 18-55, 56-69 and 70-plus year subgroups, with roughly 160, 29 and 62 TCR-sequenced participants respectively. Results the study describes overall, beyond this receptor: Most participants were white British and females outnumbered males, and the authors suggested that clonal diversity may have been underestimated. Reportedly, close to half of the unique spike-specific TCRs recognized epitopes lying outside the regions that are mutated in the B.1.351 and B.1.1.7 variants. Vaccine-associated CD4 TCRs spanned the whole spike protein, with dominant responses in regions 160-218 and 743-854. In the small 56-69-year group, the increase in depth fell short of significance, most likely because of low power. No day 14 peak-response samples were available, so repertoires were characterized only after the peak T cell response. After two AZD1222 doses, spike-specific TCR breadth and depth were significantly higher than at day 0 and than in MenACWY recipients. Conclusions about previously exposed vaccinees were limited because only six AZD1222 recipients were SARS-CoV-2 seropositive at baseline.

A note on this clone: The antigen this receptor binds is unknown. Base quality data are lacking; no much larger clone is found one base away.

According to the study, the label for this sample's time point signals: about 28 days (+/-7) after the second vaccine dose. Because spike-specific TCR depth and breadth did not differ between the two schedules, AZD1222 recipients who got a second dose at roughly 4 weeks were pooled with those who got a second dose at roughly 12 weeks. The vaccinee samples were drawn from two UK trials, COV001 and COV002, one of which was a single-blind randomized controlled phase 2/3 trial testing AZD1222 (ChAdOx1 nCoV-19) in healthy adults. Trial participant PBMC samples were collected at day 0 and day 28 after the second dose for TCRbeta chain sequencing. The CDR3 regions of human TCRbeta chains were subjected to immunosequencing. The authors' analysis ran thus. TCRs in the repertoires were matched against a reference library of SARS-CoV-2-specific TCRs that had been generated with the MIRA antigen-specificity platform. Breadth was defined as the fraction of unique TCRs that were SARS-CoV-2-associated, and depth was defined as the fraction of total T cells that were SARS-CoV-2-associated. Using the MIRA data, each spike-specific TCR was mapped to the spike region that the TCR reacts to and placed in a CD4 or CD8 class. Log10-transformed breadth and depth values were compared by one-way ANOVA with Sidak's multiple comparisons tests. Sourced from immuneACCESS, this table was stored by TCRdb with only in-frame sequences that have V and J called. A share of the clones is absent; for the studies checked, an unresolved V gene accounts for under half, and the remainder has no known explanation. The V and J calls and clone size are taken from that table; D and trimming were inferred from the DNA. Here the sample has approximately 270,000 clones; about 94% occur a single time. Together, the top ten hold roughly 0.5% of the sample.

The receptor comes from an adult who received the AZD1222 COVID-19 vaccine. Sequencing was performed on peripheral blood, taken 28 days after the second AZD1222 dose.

The CDR3 region reads CASGDGENEQYF. The nucleotides read TGTGCCAGCGGGGACGGGGAAAACGAGCAGTACTTC. The chain links TRBV28 with TRBJ2-7; the D call is tentative, TRBD1 or TRBD2, as each matches 5 bases. The CDR1 and CDR2 encoded by the germline V gene are MDHEN and SYDVKM. V sheds 8 bases and J sheds 5 bases, leaving 13 bases between their ends. From the cysteine through the phenylalanine, the CDR3 covers 12 amino acids. CDR3 DNA only is kept here, 36 bases in frame from base 1.